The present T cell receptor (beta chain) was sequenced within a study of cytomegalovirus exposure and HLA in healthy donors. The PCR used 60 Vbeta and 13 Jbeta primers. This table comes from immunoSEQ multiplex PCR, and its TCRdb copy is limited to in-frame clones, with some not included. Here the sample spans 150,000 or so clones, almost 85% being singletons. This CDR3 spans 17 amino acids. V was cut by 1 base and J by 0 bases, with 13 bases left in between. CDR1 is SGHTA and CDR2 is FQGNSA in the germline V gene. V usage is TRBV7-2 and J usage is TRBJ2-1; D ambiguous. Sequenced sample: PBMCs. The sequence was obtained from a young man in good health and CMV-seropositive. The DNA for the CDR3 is TGTGCCAGCAGCTTAGACCCCCGGTTGAGCTCCTACAATGAGCAGTTCTTC. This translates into CASSLDPRLSSYNEQFF. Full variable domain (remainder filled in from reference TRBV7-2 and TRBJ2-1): GAGVSQSPSNKVTEKGKDVELRCDPISGHTALYWYRQSLGQGLEFLIYFQGNSAPDKSGLPSDRFSAERTGGSVSTLTIQRTQQEDSAVYLCASSLDPRLSSYNEQFFGPGTRLTVL.